This T cell receptor (beta chain) was recovered during a study of tumor-infiltrating lymphocytes in oesophageal squamous cell carcinoma. V shed 1 base and J shed 1 base, with 13 bases lying between them. The CDR3 is 16 amino acids. From germline, CDR1 is SGHTA and CDR2 FQGNSA. TCRdb analysed the PCR reads with MiXCR anew, one entry per CDR3 protein. The sample carries about 10,000 distinct CDR3 sequences, approximately 59% recorded once. This sequence was found in a male donor with esophageal squamous cell carcinoma. The V and J genes are TRBV7-2 and TRBJ1-1, with D possibly TRBD1 on 6 matching bases. Sequencing was done on a sample of esophageal tumor tissue. The CDR3 DNA reads TGTGCCAGCAGCTTAGTGAAGACAGGAGCGAACACTGAAGCTTTCTTT. Its translation: CASSLVKTGANTEAFF.